The rows below give T cell receptor beta chains drawn from one sample of a study of blood T cell repertoires in COVID-19. Measured with immunoSEQ multiplex PCR; TCRdb has only the in-frame clones, and not every one. There are under 300,000 clones in the sample; approximately 90% occur only once, and 2% to 2.5% lies in the top ten. The sequenced material came from peripheral blood. The receptor set was obtained from a woman between 40 and 55 years old who had recovered from COVID-19. The CDR3 runs from the conserved cysteine through the conserved F or W. Fields, in order: clone size, D gene, J gene, V gene, CDR3 DNA, CDR3 protein. The D gene is left open where the match is weak. Expanded clones are given a class, and other clones once, few, many or no size at all.

clone size: -; D gene: -; J gene: TRBJ2-1; V gene: TRBV15; CDR3 DNA: TGTGCCACCAGCAGGGAGTTGCTCTACAATGAGCAGTTCTTC; CDR3 protein: CATSRELLYNEQFF
clone size: -; D gene: TRBD2; J gene: TRBJ2-1; V gene: TRBV13; CDR3 DNA: TGTGCCAGCAGCTTACGCCCCCTAGCGGGTATATACAATGAGCAGTTCTTC; CDR3 protein: CASSLRPLAGIYNEQFF
clone size: -; D gene: TRBD1; J gene: TRBJ2-2; V gene: TRBV30; CDR3 DNA: TGTGCCTGGAGTTCGAGCAGGGGGCTAGGAGGGGAGCTGTTTTTT; CDR3 protein: CAWSSSRGLGGELFF
clone size: few; D gene: -; J gene: TRBJ1-2; V gene: TRBV9; CDR3 DNA: TGTGCCAGCAGCCAGGGAGGGTCTGGCTACACCTTC; CDR3 protein: CASSQGGSGYTF
clone size: -; D gene: -; J gene: TRBJ2-5; V gene: TRBV5-6; CDR3 DNA: TGTGCCAGCAGCTCCCCTCGAGAGACCCAGTACTTC; CDR3 protein: CASSSPRETQYF
clone size: -; D gene: -; J gene: TRBJ2-7; V gene: TRBV27; CDR3 DNA: TGTGCCAGCAGTTTCCGCGCGTACTACGAGCAGTACTTC; CDR3 protein: CASSFRAYYEQYF
clone size: -; D gene: TRBD1; J gene: TRBJ2-1; V gene: TRBV6-4; CDR3 DNA: TGTGCCAGCAGGTTACAGGGGGGCCGGGATGAGCAGTTCTTC; CDR3 protein: CASRLQGGRDEQFF
clone size: -; D gene: -; J gene: TRBJ2-2; V gene: TRBV12-3/TRBV12-4; CDR3 DNA: TGTGCCAGCAGTTTATCCGGCGGGGAGCTGTTTTTT; CDR3 protein: CASSLSGGELFF
clone size: -; D gene: -; J gene: TRBJ1-6; V gene: TRBV7-3; CDR3 DNA: TGTGCCAGCAGCCAGAATAATTCACCCCTCCACTTT; CDR3 protein: CASSQNNSPLHF
clone size: -; D gene: -; J gene: TRBJ1-2; V gene: TRBV7-2; CDR3 DNA: TGTGCCAGCAGCTTAGCCCCTGACAAAAACTATGGCTACACCTTC; CDR3 protein: CASSLAPDKNYGYTF
clone size: few; D gene: -; J gene: TRBJ2-1; V gene: TRBV5-1; CDR3 DNA: TGCGCCAGCAGCTTGGGTTATTACAATGAGCAGTTCTTC; CDR3 protein: CASSLGYYNEQFF
clone size: once; D gene: TRBD1; J gene: TRBJ2-1; V gene: TRBV6-5; CDR3 DNA: TGTGCCAGCAGTTATCCCGGGACAGGACTACATGAGCAGTTCTTC; CDR3 protein: CASSYPGTGLHEQFF
clone size: -; D gene: TRBD1; J gene: TRBJ1-4; V gene: TRBV19; CDR3 DNA: TGTGCCAGTATAGGGACAGGGCGCGAAAAACTGTTTTTT; CDR3 protein: CASIGTGREKLFF
clone size: few; D gene: TRBD2; J gene: TRBJ2-7; V gene: TRBV7-2; CDR3 DNA: TGTGCCAGCAGTCTGGGACTAGGTCTGTACGAGCAGTACTTC; CDR3 protein: CASSLGLGLYEQYF
clone size: -; D gene: TRBD1; J gene: TRBJ1-6; V gene: TRBV5-1; CDR3 DNA: TGCGCCAGCAGCCCCGGACAGGTGAATTCACCCCTCCACTTT; CDR3 protein: CASSPGQVNSPLHF
clone size: -; D gene: -; J gene: TRBJ2-7; V gene: TRBV27; CDR3 DNA: TGTGCCAGCAGTTTAAGTGGAGTGGGCTACGAGCAGTACTTC; CDR3 protein: CASSLSGVGYEQYF
clone size: -; D gene: TRBD1; J gene: TRBJ1-3; V gene: TRBV7-2; CDR3 DNA: TGTGCCAGCAGCCCCCGGGTCGGGACAGCCGGAAACACCATATATTTT; CDR3 protein: CASSPRVGTAGNTIYF
clone size: once; D gene: TRBD1; J gene: TRBJ1-2; V gene: TRBV5-1; CDR3 DNA: TGCGCCAGCAGCTTCGAGGCAGGGGGCTATGGCTACACCTTC; CDR3 protein: CASSFEAGGYGYTF
clone size: -; D gene: -; J gene: TRBJ1-5; V gene: TRBV3-1/TRBV3-2; CDR3 DNA: TGTGCCAGCAGCCAAGGAGATAGCAATCAGCCCCAGCATTTT; CDR3 protein: CASSQGDSNQPQHF
clone size: -; D gene: -; J gene: TRBJ1-5; V gene: TRBV5-8; CDR3 DNA: TGTGCCAGCAGCCTGGCGACGGGATTCGATAGCAATCAGCCCCAGCATTTT; CDR3 protein: CASSLATGFDSNQPQHF
clone size: -; D gene: -; J gene: TRBJ1-6; V gene: TRBV10-3; CDR3 DNA: TGTGCCATCAGTGAGTCGAGTCCGAATTCACCCCTCCACTTT; CDR3 protein: CAISESSPNSPLHF
clone size: -; D gene: TRBD1; J gene: TRBJ2-5; V gene: TRBV7-2; CDR3 DNA: TGTGCCAGCAGCCTGGGGACAGGGCGGGGCGAGACCCAGTACTTC; CDR3 protein: CASSLGTGRGETQYF
clone size: -; D gene: -; J gene: TRBJ1-3; V gene: TRBV6-5; CDR3 DNA: TGTGCCAGCAGTTACGCCGGGGTCGGAAACACCATATATTTT; CDR3 protein: CASSYAGVGNTIYF
clone size: -; D gene: -; J gene: TRBJ2-2; V gene: TRBV28; CDR3 DNA: TGTGCCAGCAGTTTTCGGGGTTTTGGCACCGGGGAGCTGTTTTTT; CDR3 protein: CASSFRGFGTGELFF
clone size: -; D gene: -; J gene: TRBJ1-2; V gene: TRBV12-3/TRBV12-4; CDR3 DNA: TGTGCCACCACGATAGGGGCTAACTATGGCTACACCTTC; CDR3 protein: CATTIGANYGYTF
clone size: -; D gene: TRBD2; J gene: TRBJ2-1; V gene: TRBV6-1; CDR3 DNA: TGTGCCAGCAGTGAAAGACTAGCGGGAGCCACCACGGTCTACAATGAGCAGTTCTTC; CDR3 protein: CASSERLAGATTVYNEQFF
clone size: once; D gene: -; J gene: TRBJ2-7; V gene: TRBV4-1; CDR3 DNA: TGCGCCAGCAGCCAAGAGGGATTTCAGAGCGGGCGTCCCTACGAGCAGTACTTC; CDR3 protein: CASSQEGFQSGRPYEQYF
clone size: -; D gene: TRBD1; J gene: TRBJ1-2; V gene: TRBV6-2/TRBV6-3; CDR3 DNA: TGTGCCAGCAGTGACGTGGGACAGGGGGCCTATGGCTACACCTTC; CDR3 protein: CASSDVGQGAYGYTF
clone size: -; D gene: -; J gene: TRBJ2-1; V gene: TRBV14; CDR3 DNA: TGTGCCAGCAGCCGGGGGCTTCGGCTCAATGAGCAGTTCTTC; CDR3 protein: CASSRGLRLNEQFF
clone size: few; D gene: -; J gene: TRBJ2-2; V gene: TRBV7-3; CDR3 DNA: TGTGCCAGCAGCTTAACGGGGAGGAGCACCGGGGAGCTGTTTTTT; CDR3 protein: CASSLTGRSTGELFF
clone size: once; D gene: -; J gene: TRBJ2-2; V gene: TRBV7-9; CDR3 DNA: TGTGCCAGCAGCTTCCCCCCGGCGGGGTTGAACACCGGGGAGCTGTTTTTT; CDR3 protein: CASSFPPAGLNTGELFF
clone size: -; D gene: TRBD1; J gene: TRBJ2-3; V gene: TRBV10-1; CDR3 DNA: TGCGCCAGCATCCACCGCAGGGGGTTAGATACGCAGTATTTT; CDR3 protein: CASIHRRGLDTQYF
clone size: -; D gene: -; J gene: TRBJ2-7; V gene: TRBV27; CDR3 DNA: TGTGCCAGCAGTCCCCCCGGGGGCGAGCAGTACTTC; CDR3 protein: CASSPPGGEQYF
clone size: -; D gene: -; J gene: TRBJ2-1; V gene: TRBV27; CDR3 DNA: TGTGCCAGCAGACAGGGAAACAATGAGCAGTTCTTC; CDR3 protein: CASRQGNNEQFF
clone size: -; D gene: TRBD2; J gene: TRBJ2-7; V gene: TRBV6-5; CDR3 DNA: TGTGCCAGCAGTTACGGGGGGGGCTCCTACGAGCAGTACTTC; CDR3 protein: CASSYGGGSYEQYF
clone size: -; D gene: TRBD1; J gene: TRBJ1-2; V gene: TRBV20-1; CDR3 DNA: TGCAGTGCTAGTATGGGGACAGGGTCGGAAAGCTATGGCTACACCTTC; CDR3 protein: CSASMGTGSESYGYTF
clone size: -; D gene: -; J gene: TRBJ2-3; V gene: TRBV21-1; CDR3 DNA: TGTGCCAGCAGCAAGGACTCACCTAGCACAGATACGCAGTATTTT; CDR3 protein: CASSKDSPSTDTQYF
clone size: once; D gene: -; J gene: TRBJ2-1; V gene: TRBV18; CDR3 DNA: TGTGCCAGCTCACCAAGGCTAGCGAACTCCTACAATGAGCAGTTCTTC; CDR3 protein: CASSPRLANSYNEQFF
clone size: -; D gene: -; J gene: TRBJ2-3; V gene: TRBV5-3; CDR3 DNA: TGTGCCAGAAGCGTTGGGCAGGCGGCGGAGGGCACAGATACGCAGTATTTT; CDR3 protein: CARSVGQAAEGTDTQYF
clone size: -; D gene: -; J gene: TRBJ1-5; V gene: TRBV2; CDR3 DNA: TGTGCCAGCAGTGAAGAACAGGGTAGCAATCAGCCCCAGCATTTT; CDR3 protein: CASSEEQGSNQPQHF
clone size: -; D gene: -; J gene: TRBJ1-2; V gene: TRBV28; CDR3 DNA: TGTGCCAGCAGTTCGTCAGGGTACAACTATGGCTACACCTTC; CDR3 protein: CASSSSGYNYGYTF
clone size: -; D gene: -; J gene: TRBJ1-5; V gene: TRBV18; CDR3 DNA: TGTGCCAGCTCACCTACGGGACTGCCAAATCAGCCCCAGCATTTT; CDR3 protein: CASSPTGLPNQPQHF
clone size: -; D gene: -; J gene: TRBJ2-2; V gene: TRBV6-6; CDR3 DNA: TGTGCCAGCACAATCCTGGGACAGAACACCGGGGAGCTGTTTTTT; CDR3 protein: CASTILGQNTGELFF
clone size: -; D gene: TRBD1; J gene: TRBJ2-7; V gene: TRBV18; CDR3 DNA: TGTGCCAGCTCACCGGGGTCGGGACAGGGATCCTCCTACGAGCAGTACTTC; CDR3 protein: CASSPGSGQGSSYEQYF
clone size: -; D gene: TRBD2; J gene: TRBJ2-1; V gene: TRBV4-3; CDR3 DNA: TGCGCCAGCAGCCAAGAGCGCCAGCGGGGAGTTGACTACAATGAGCAGTTCTTC; CDR3 protein: CASSQERQRGVDYNEQFF
clone size: -; D gene: -; J gene: TRBJ2-3; V gene: TRBV2; CDR3 DNA: TGTGCCAGCAGTGAATATGTATTGGCTTCTAGCACAGATACGCAGTATTTT; CDR3 protein: CASSEYVLASSTDTQYF
clone size: -; D gene: -; J gene: TRBJ1-4; V gene: TRBV19; CDR3 DNA: TGTGCCAGTAGAGCTCTTCAGGGTCGAGGCGATGAAAAACTGTTTTTT; CDR3 protein: CASRALQGRGDEKLFF
clone size: -; D gene: -; J gene: TRBJ2-7; V gene: TRBV30; CDR3 DNA: TGTGCCTGGAGTCGGCGCGGGACCTACGAGCAGTACTTC; CDR3 protein: CAWSRRGTYEQYF
clone size: -; D gene: -; J gene: TRBJ1-2; V gene: TRBV6-5; CDR3 DNA: TGTGCCAGCAGGGAGAGTGGAGGCTATGGCTACACCTTC; CDR3 protein: CASRESGGYGYTF
clone size: -; D gene: TRBD1; J gene: TRBJ1-2; V gene: TRBV29-1; CDR3 DNA: TGCAGCGTAGCGGACAGGGCCTATGGCTACACCTTC; CDR3 protein: CSVADRAYGYTF
clone size: few; D gene: -; J gene: TRBJ2-3; V gene: TRBV5-1; CDR3 DNA: TGCGCCAGCAGCTTGACAGGGACCAGCACAGATACGCAGTATTTT; CDR3 protein: CASSLTGTSTDTQYF
clone size: -; D gene: -; J gene: TRBJ2-1; V gene: TRBV6-2/TRBV6-3; CDR3 DNA: TGTGCCAGCAGTGTTCATGATGAGCAGTTCTTC; CDR3 protein: CASSVHDEQFF
clone size: once; D gene: -; J gene: TRBJ2-3; V gene: TRBV18; CDR3 DNA: TGTGCCAGCTCAGCTGGGGCTCAAACAGATACGCAGTATTTT; CDR3 protein: CASSAGAQTDTQYF
clone size: once; D gene: -; J gene: TRBJ2-7; V gene: TRBV6-5; CDR3 DNA: TGTGCCAGCACCCGACTAGACGAGCAGTACTTC; CDR3 protein: CASTRLDEQYF
clone size: -; D gene: TRBD1; J gene: TRBJ2-7; V gene: TRBV6-5; CDR3 DNA: TGTGCCAGCAGGGAGGACAGGGGAATGTACGAGCAGTACTTC; CDR3 protein: CASREDRGMYEQYF